The clone carrying this T cell receptor beta chain occurred many times. This CDR3 spans 14 amino acids. Germline loops: CDR1 MNHNY, CDR2 SVGAGI (reference sequence). V lost 5 bases, J lost 3 bases, and 11 bases lay in between. From 5'RACE with constant-segment primers came TCR alpha and TCR beta cDNA libraries that carried sample barcodes and UMIs. TCRdb re-called the 5' RACE reads with MiXCR, one entry per CDR3 protein. The sample carries some 50,000 distinct CDR3 sequences, more than 10% recorded once. The data derive from a study of T-cell memory formation after mild COVID-19. Study-level background: For the most part, TCR clusters were specific to one donor.

Source material: PBMCs or a T cell subset sorted from them (not recorded which). The sequence came from a man aged 18 to 30 who had mild COVID-19 (a few samples of this study predate the infection). Cell type and time point are not known. The chain links TRBV6-6 to TRBJ1-5, with D maybe TRBD1 (6 bases). The CDR3 DNA reads TGTGCCAGCAGTCATGGACAGCTCAATCAGCCCCAGCATTTT. Its translation: CASSHGQLNQPQHF.